This paragraph covers one T cell receptor beta chain sequence. What it recognizes is unknown. The method was immunoSEQ multiplex PCR; TCRdb's version includes in-frame clones alone and lacks a portion of them. Of approximately 35,000 clones listed, approximately 92% were seen once; the top ten hold 3.5% to 4%. The data belong to a study of chemoradiotherapy in HPV16-positive cancers. Study in general: Two HPV16-positive patients' cells yielded candidate HPV-specific clones and common motifs. The study's findings and limits: During treatment, candidate HPV-specific clones and E7-related motifs expanded in tumor.

The clonotype was recovered from a human donor with HPV-associated anogenital cancer. Source: blood, taken from a patient who underwent chemoradiotherapy.

The CDR3 nucleotides read TGTGCCAGTAGCCCCGGGACAGGGGGTCTCACAGATACGCAGTATTTT. This gives the protein CASSPGTGGLTDTQYF. This chain connects TRBV19 to TRBJ2-3; the match to TRBD1 covers 11 bases. The CDR3 length is 16 residues. Germline V gene sequence: CDR1 LNHDA, CDR2 SQIVND (reference sequence). J gave up 2 bases and V 6 bases, and 7 bases lay outside the gene matches.